The 26 T cell receptor beta chains given below trace back to one sample, sequenced in a study of T cell responses to AZD1222 COVID-19 vaccine. The method was immunoSEQ multiplex PCR; TCRdb's version includes in-frame clones alone and lacks a portion of them. In the table there are about 110,000 clones, more than 75% of which are singletons. This specimen consisted of peripheral blood, obtained on day 0 of AZD1222 vaccination. These receptors were taken from an adult in good health.

V is TRBV7-2 and J is TRBJ2-3; D possibly corresponds to TRBD2 (5 bases). CDR3 length: 15 residues. The V end lost 5 bases, the J end lost 4 bases, and 16 bases lay between the germline ends. From germline, CDR1 is SGHTA and CDR2 FQGNSA. The CDR3 loop reads CASSRYLGGADTQYF. The CDR3 DNA reads as TGTGCCAGCAGCCGGTATCTCGGAGGCGCAGATACGCAGTATTTT.

The genes are TRBV2 and TRBJ1-1; D remains unclear. Germline-derived CDR1 and CDR2 are SNHLY and FYNNEI. Trimming stripped 7 bases from V and 5 bases from J, with 14 bases between. The CDR3 extends over 13 amino acids. The CDR3 DNA sequence: TGTGCCAGCAACACAGTTCGGGGAACTGAAGCTTTCTTT. Protein sequence: CASNTVRGTEAFF.

The chain employs TRBV7-9 and TRBJ1-1; D is perhaps TRBD1 (5 bases). CDR3 size: 13 residues. Trimming took 5 bases from V and 8 from J, leaving 15 bases between them. The germline CDR1 and CDR2 sequences are SEHNR and FQNEAQ (reference sequence). CDR3 DNA: TGTGCCAGCAGCGAATTAGTACAGGTCGAAGCTTTCTTT. This encodes CASSELVQVEAFF.

This clone appeared once. CDR3 sequence (DNA): TGCGCCAGCAGCACATCGACAGGGGAAGCTTTCTTT. It specifies CASSTSTGEAFF. This sequence joins TRBV5-1 and TRBJ1-1, with TRBD1 matching 7 bases. CDR3 length: 12 residues. The germline V gene has CDR1 SGHRS and CDR2 YFSETQ. With 4 bases clipped from V and 8 bases from J, the junction kept 5 bases outside the gene matches. Filled out from reference TRBV5-1 and TRBJ1-1, the complete variable domain reads KAGVTQTPRYLIKTRGQQVTLSCSPISGHRSVSWYQQTPGQGLQFLFEYFSETQRNKGNFPGRFSGRQFSNSRSEMNVSTLELGDSALYLCASSTSTGEAFFGQGTRLTVV.

The J gene is TRBJ2-7, the V gene TRBV4-1; 7 positions match TRBD2. CDR1 and CDR2 (germline): MGHRA, YSYEKL. This CDR3 has 16 amino acids. The V and J ends lost 3 bases and 2 bases, in that order; junction bases with no gene match: 10. CDR3 protein: CASSHRGGERAYEQYF. CDR3 DNA: TGCGCCAGCAGCCATCGGGGAGGGGAGCGGGCCTACGAGCAGTACTTC.

V is TRBV7-3 and J is TRBJ1-5; D is ambiguous. The CDR3 sequence is 13 residues long. In germline, CDR1 is SGHTA, CDR2 FQGTGA. Trimming stripped 0 bases from V and 3 bases from J, with 3 bases between. Here the CDR3 reads CASSLTFNQPQHF. CDR3 bases: TGTGCCAGCAGCTTAACGTTCAATCAGCCCCAGCATTTT. Variable domain in full (rest from reference TRBV7-3 and TRBJ1-5): GAGVSQTPSNKVTEKGKYVELRCDPISGHTALYWYRQSLGQGPEFLIYFQGTGAADDSGLPNDRFFAVRPEGSVSTLKIQRTERGDSAVYLCASSLTFNQPQHFGDGTRLSIL.

The rearrangement uses TRBV5-4 and TRBJ2-1; 11 bases align to TRBD2. Per the germline V gene, CDR1 is SGHNT and CDR2 is YYREEE (reference sequence). V gave up 5 bases and J gave up 3 bases; unmatched junction bases: 10. CDR3 length: 17 amino acids. The CDR3 region is CASRSELAGDSYNEQFF. The DNA for the CDR3 is TGTGCCAGCAGGTCCGAACTAGCGGGAGATAGCTACAATGAGCAGTTCTTC.

The rearrangement joins TRBV9 to TRBJ2-1; 9 nucleotides agree with TRBD2. The V gene end was trimmed by 2 bases and the J gene end by 6 bases; junction bases not matched to a gene: 9. Germline CDR1 and CDR2: SGDLS and YYNGEE. This CDR3 is built from 16 residues. CDR3 DNA sequence: TGTGCCAGCAGCGTGGATGCGGCGGGAGGGCCCAATGAGCAGTTCTTC. Protein: CASSVDAAGGPNEQFF.

Regarding this clone: The same CDR3 arises from other DNA sequences in this sample as well. The chain has TRBV9 and TRBJ1-3; weak D call: TRBD1 (5 bases). The V end lost 2 bases, the J end lost 0 bases, and 9 bases lay between the germline ends. The CDR3 extends over 15 amino acids. From germline, CDR1 is SGDLS and CDR2 YYNGEE. The CDR3 nucleotides are TGTGCCAGCAGCGTCGGGGGGGACTCTGGAAACACCATATATTTT. Its protein product is CASSVGGDSGNTIYF.

The chain employs TRBV9 and TRBJ1-5; 11 positions match TRBD1. Germline V CDR1 and CDR2: SGDLS, YYNGEE. The V gene end was trimmed by 3 bases and the J gene end by 7 bases; junction bases not matched to a gene: 6. There are 15 residues in the CDR3. In nucleotides, the CDR3 is TGTGCCAGCAGCGCAAGCGGGACAGGGGGACAGCCCCAGCATTTT. This translates into CASSASGTGGQPQHF.

The rearrangement links TRBV12-1 to TRBJ1-1; TRBD1 is the table's D call and was not checked against the DNA. TRBV12-1 is a documented pseudogene. This CDR3 spans 14 amino acids. The CDR3: CASSFTGFCTEAFF. In DNA form, the CDR3 reads TGTGCCAGCAGCTTTACAGGTTTTTGCACTGAAGCTTTCTTT.

The rearrangement uses TRBV28 and TRBJ2-1, with unresolved D. CDR3 length: 16 residues. Trimming removed 6 bases at V and 0 bases at J, with 15 bases between. Per germline, CDR1 MDHEN and CDR2 SYDVKM. CDR3 region: CASRPLGSSSYNEQFF. The CDR3 region has the DNA TGTGCCAGCAGGCCCCTTGGGTCGAGCTCCTACAATGAGCAGTTCTTC.

The V and J genes are TRBV7-2 and TRBJ2-3; D unclear. Trimming stripped 5 bases from V and 4 bases from J, with 7 bases between. Germline V lookup: CDR1 SGHTA, CDR2 FQGNSA. There are 12 residues in the CDR3. Here the CDR3 reads CASSREADTQYF. The CDR3 nucleotides read TGTGCCAGCAGCCGTGAAGCAGATACGCAGTATTTT.

The chain recombines TRBV6-1 with TRBJ2-5; D is possibly TRBD1 (6 bases). Trimming cost V 6 bases and J 4 bases, with 21 bases left between them. Germline CDR1 reads MNHNS; CDR2 reads SASEGT. CDR3 length: 16 residues. The CDR3 sequence: CASSEIGLQGPETQYF. The CDR3 DNA is TGTGCCAGCAGCGAAATAGGATTACAGGGCCCAGAGACCCAGTACTTC.

The gene calls are TRBV19 and TRBJ2-2; D remains unclear. Trimming cost V 3 bases and J 4 bases, with 6 bases left between them. The CDR3 spans 13 residues. Germline CDR1 reads LNHDA; CDR2 reads SQIVND (reference sequence). CDR3 amino acids: CASSISTTGELFF. Here the CDR3 DNA reads TGTGCCAGTAGTATCTCTACCACCGGGGAGCTGTTTTTT.

The CDR3 loop is CASSSGLKNTQYF. CDR3 sequence (DNA): TGTGCCAGCAGCTCGGGACTCAAGAATACGCAGTATTTT. The V call is TRBV7-7, the J call TRBJ2-3; possible D gene TRBD2, 6 bases. CDR1 is SSHAT, CDR2 FNYEAQ, per germline (reference sequence). V lost 4 bases and J lost 7, with 12 bases in between. The CDR3 is 13 residues long.

This chain joins TRBV30 and TRBJ1-6; TRBD1 aligns across 7 bases. V lost 3 bases to trimming and J lost 7 bases; unmatched junction nucleotides: 9. This CDR3 region has 15 residues. Germline CDR1 reads GTSNPN; CDR2 reads SVGIG (reference sequence). The CDR3 region has the DNA TGTGCCTGGAGGAAAAACAGGGGAGGCAATTCACCCCTCCACTTT. Translating it yields CAWRKNRGGNSPLHF. Supplemented by reference TRBV30 and TRBJ1-6, the full variable domain reads SQTIHQWPATLVQPVGSPLSLECTVEGTSNPNLYWYRQAAGRGLQLLFYSVGIGQISSEVPQNLSASRPQDRQFILSSKKLLLSDSGFYLCAWRKNRGGNSPLHFGNGTRLTVT.

The chain combines TRBV7-2 with TRBJ2-3, with 7 bases fitting TRBD2. The germline V gene encodes CDR1 SGHTA and CDR2 FQGNSA. V was pared by 2 bases and J by 3 bases, with 5 bases of the junction left unmatched. The CDR3 covers 15 residues. CDR3: CASSLWAGETDTQYF. Here the CDR3 DNA reads TGTGCCAGCAGCTTATGGGCGGGAGAGACAGATACGCAGTATTTT.

J is TRBJ2-5 and V is TRBV27; D uncertain. The CDR3 has 13 residues. Germline V lookup: CDR1 MNHEY, CDR2 SMNVEV (reference sequence). V was clipped by 5 bases and J by 4 bases, with 11 bases between them. The CDR3 bases are TGTGCCAGCAGTCCCCGATGGGGAGAGACCCAGTACTTC. This translates into CASSPRWGETQYF.

The chain couples TRBV5-1 to TRBJ2-2; D unclear. Trimming took 2 bases from V and 4 from J, leaving 9 bases between them. Germline V gene data show CDR1 as SGHRS and CDR2 as YFSETQ. The CDR3 consists of 14 residues. DNA of the CDR3: TGCGCCAGCAGCTTAGACGGTTTCACCGGGGAGCTGTTTTTT. This gives the protein CASSLDGFTGELFF.

The chain joins TRBV7-9 to TRBJ2-1; maybe TRBD2 (6 bases). V was clipped by 7 bases and J by 4 bases, with 14 bases between them. This CDR3 region has 14 residues. Germline loops: CDR1 SEHNR, CDR2 FQNEAQ (reference sequence). CDR3 region: CASTPWGVYNEQFF. In DNA form, the CDR3 reads TGTGCCAGCACCCCATGGGGGGTTTACAATGAGCAGTTCTTC.

The chain combines TRBV7-6 with TRBJ1-5, with no clear D. Between the trimmed V and J ends, which lost 2 bases and 6 bases, there was a span of 8 bases. Germline-derived CDR1 and CDR2 are SGHVS and FNYEAQ. CDR3 length: 13 amino acids. CDR3 sequence reads: CASSLKNVQPQHF. In DNA, the CDR3 is TGTGCCAGCAGCTTAAAGAACGTTCAGCCCCAGCATTTT.

V gene TRBV19 combines with J gene TRBJ2-1; weak D call: TRBD1 (6 bases). V gave up 5 bases and J gave up 1 base, with 12 bases separating them. CDR1 is LNHDA, CDR2 SQIVND, per germline (reference sequence). The CDR3 contains 15 residues. The CDR3 DNA follows: TGTGCCAGTAGTTTCCGGGACACTTCCTACAATGAGCAGTTCTTC. It is translated as CASSFRDTSYNEQFF.

The chain links TRBV7-2 to TRBJ2-1; TRBD2 matches at 8 bases. The CDR3 sequence is 17 residues long. Germline CDR1 and CDR2: SGHTA and FQGNSA. After removal of 5 bases from V and 3 bases from J, the junction contained 12 bases not matched to a gene. CDR3 sequence reads: CASSPTFSGDLYNEQFF. CDR3 DNA: TGTGCCAGCAGCCCAACGTTTAGCGGGGACCTCTACAATGAGCAGTTCTTC.

This chain joins TRBV10-1 and TRBJ2-3; 14 bases align to TRBD2. V lost 4 bases, J lost 5 bases, and 2 bases stayed unmatched. Germline-derived CDR1 and CDR2 are WNHNN and SYGVQD (reference sequence). The CDR3 extends over 15 amino acids. The CDR3 loop is CASSGGLAGEDTQYF. The CDR3 DNA reads as TGCGCCAGCAGTGGGGGACTAGCGGGAGAAGATACGCAGTATTTT.

The gene calls are TRBV4-1 and TRBJ2-2; D may be TRBD2 (5 bases). This CDR3 has 13 residues. Germline V gene sequence: CDR1 MGHRA, CDR2 YSYEKL. V was trimmed by 4 bases and J by 8 bases, leaving 11 bases between them. CDR3 sequence: CASSPLSGGELFF. The CDR3 nucleotides are TGCGCCAGCAGCCCTCTCTCGGGAGGGGAGCTGTTTTTT.